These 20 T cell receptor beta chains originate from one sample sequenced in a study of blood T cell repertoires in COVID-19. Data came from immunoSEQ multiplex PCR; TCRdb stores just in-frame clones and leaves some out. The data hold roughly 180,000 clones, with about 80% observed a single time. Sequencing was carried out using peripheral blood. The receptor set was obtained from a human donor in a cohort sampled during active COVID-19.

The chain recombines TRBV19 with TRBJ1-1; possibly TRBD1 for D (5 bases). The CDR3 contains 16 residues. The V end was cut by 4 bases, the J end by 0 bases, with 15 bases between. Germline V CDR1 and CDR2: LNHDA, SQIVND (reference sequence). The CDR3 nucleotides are TGTGCCAGTAGTACCCCGCAGGGCTCCTTGAACACTGAAGCTTTCTTT. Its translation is CASSTPQGSLNTEAFF.

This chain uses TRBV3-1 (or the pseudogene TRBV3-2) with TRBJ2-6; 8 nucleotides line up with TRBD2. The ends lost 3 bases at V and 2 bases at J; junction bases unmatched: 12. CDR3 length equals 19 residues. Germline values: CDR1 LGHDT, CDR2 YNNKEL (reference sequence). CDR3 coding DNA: TGTGCCAGCAGCCACGGGGGGGAAAAGGCCGGCGCTGGGGCCAACGTCCTGACTTTC. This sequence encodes CASSHGGEKAGAGANVLTF.

CDR3 nucleotides: TGTGCCAGCAGCCCCTGGCTGACTAGCGGTACAGATACGCAGTATTTT. Translation: CASSPWLTSGTDTQYF. The chain joins TRBV3-1 (or the pseudogene TRBV3-2) to TRBJ2-3, with TRBD2 matching over 9 bases. The CDR3 has 16 residues. J was trimmed by 3 bases and V by 4 bases; bases with no gene match: 8. Looked up from germline, CDR1 is LGHDT and CDR2 is YNNKEL (reference sequence).

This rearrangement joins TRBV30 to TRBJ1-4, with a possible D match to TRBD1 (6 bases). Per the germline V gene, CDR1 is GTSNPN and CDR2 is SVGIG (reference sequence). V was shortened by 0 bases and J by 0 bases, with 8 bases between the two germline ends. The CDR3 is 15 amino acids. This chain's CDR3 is CAWSVGQTTNEKLFF. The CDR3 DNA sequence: TGTGCCTGGAGTGTTGGACAGACAACTAATGAAAAACTGTTTTTT.

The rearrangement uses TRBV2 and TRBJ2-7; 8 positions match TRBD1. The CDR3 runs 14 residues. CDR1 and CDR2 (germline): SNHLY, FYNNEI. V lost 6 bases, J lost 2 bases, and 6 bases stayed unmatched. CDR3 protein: CASRGQGEAYEQYF. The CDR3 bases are TGTGCCAGCAGAGGACAGGGTGAAGCCTACGAGCAGTACTTC.

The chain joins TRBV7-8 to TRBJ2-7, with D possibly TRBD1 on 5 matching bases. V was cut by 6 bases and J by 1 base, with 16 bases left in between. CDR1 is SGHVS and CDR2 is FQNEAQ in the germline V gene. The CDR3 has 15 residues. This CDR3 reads CASRPNRFLSYEQYF. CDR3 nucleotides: TGTGCCAGCAGACCAAACAGGTTCCTTTCCTACGAGCAGTACTTC.

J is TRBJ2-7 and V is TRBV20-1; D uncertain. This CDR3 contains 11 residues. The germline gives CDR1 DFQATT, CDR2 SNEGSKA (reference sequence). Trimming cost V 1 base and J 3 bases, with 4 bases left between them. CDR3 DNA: TGCAGTGCTAGAGTAGACTACGAGCAGTACTTC. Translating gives CSARVDYEQYF.

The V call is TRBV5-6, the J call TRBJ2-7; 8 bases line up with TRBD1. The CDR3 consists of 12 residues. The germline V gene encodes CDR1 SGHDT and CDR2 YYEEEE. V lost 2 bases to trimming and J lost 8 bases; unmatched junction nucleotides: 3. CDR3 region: CASSLSGGQQYF. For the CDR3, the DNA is TGTGCCAGCAGCTTATCAGGGGGCCAGCAGTACTTC. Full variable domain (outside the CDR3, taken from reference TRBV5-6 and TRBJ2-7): DAGVTQSPTHLIKTRGQQVTLRCSPKSGHDTVSWYQQALGQGPQFIFQYYEEEERQRGNFPDRFSGHQFPNYSSELNVNALLLGDSALYLCASSLSGGQQYFGPGTRLTVT.

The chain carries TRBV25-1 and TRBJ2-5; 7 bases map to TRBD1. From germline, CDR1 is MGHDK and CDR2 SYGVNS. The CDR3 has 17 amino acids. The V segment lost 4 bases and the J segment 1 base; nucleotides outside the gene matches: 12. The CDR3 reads CASSGDRAEGRQETQYF. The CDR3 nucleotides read TGTGCCAGCAGTGGAGACAGGGCCGAAGGCCGCCAAGAGACCCAGTACTTC.

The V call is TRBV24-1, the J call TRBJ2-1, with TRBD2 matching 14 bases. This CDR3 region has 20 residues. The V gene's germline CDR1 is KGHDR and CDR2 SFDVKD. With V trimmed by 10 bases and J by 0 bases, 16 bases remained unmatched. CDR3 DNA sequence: TGTGCCACTTCTCGACTAGCGGGGGGGCAATCCCATTTCTCCTACAATGAGCAGTTCTTC. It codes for CATSRLAGGQSHFSYNEQFF.

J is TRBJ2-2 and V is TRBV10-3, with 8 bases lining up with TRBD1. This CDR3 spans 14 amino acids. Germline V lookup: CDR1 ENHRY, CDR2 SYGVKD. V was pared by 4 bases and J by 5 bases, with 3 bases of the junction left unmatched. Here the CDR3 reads CAISADRDTGELFF. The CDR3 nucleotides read TGTGCCATCAGTGCGGACAGGGATACCGGGGAGCTGTTTTTT.

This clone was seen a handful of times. In DNA, the CDR3 is TGTGCCAGCAGCTTTATACGGGAATCTGAAGCTTTCTTT. This translates into CASSFIRESEAFF. The J gene is TRBJ1-1, the V gene TRBV7-8; no definite D call. Germline loops: CDR1 SGHVS, CDR2 FQNEAQ. Trimming took off 3 bases at V and 6 bases at J, with 11 bases between the two ends. The CDR3 contains 13 residues.

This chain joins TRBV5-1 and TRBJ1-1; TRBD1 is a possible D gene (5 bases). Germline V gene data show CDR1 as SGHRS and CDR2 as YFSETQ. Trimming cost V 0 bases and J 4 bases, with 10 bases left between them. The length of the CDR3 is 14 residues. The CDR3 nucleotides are TGCGCCAGCAGCTTGGGACAGTACGCCACTGAAGCTTTCTTT. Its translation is CASSLGQYATEAFF.

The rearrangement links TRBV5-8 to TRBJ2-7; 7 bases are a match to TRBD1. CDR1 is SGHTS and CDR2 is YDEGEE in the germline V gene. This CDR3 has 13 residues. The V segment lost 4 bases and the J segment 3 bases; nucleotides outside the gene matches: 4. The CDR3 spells CASSRQGFYEQYF. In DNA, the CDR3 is TGTGCCAGCAGCAGACAGGGTTTCTACGAGCAGTACTTC.

The CDR3 is CASTIIAGGYAGELFF. The CDR3 nucleotides read TGTGCCAGTACCATAATAGCGGGGGGGTATGCCGGGGAGCTGTTTTTT. This rearrangement joins TRBV19 to TRBJ2-2; 11 bases fit TRBD2. The CDR3 has 16 residues. The V gene end was trimmed by 7 bases and the J gene end by 6 bases; junction bases not matched to a gene: 10. The germline gives CDR1 LNHDA, CDR2 SQIVND (reference sequence).

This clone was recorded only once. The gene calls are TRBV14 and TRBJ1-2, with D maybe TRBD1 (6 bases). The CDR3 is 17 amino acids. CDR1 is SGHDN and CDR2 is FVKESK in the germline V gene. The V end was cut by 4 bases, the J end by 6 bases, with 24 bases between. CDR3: CASSPYVGAGATHGYTF. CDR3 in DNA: TGTGCCAGCAGCCCGTACGTGGGGGCAGGGGCCACCCATGGCTACACCTTC.

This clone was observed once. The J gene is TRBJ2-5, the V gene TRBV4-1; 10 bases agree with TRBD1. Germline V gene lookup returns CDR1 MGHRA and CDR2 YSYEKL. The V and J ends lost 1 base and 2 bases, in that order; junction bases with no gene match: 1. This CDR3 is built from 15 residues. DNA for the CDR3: TGCGCCAGCAGCCAAGGGACAGGGGGACAAGAGACCCAGTACTTC. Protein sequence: CASSQGTGGQETQYF.

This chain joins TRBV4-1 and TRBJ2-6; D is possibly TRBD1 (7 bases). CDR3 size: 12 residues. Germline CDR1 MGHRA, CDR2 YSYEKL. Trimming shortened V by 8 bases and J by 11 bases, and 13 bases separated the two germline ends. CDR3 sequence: CASQGGYDVLTF. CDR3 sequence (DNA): TGCGCCAGCCAGGGGGGTTATGACGTCCTGACTTTC.

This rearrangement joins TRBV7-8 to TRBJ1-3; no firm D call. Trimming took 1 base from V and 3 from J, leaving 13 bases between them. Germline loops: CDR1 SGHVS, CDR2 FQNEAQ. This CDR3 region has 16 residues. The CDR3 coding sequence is TGTGCCAGCAGCTTAGGTTCCGGCTCTAGTGGAAACACCATATATTTT. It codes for CASSLGSGSSGNTIYF.

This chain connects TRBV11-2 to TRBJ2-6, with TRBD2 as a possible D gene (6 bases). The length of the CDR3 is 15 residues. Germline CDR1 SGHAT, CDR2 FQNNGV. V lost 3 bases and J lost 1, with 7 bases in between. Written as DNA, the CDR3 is TGTGCCAGCAGCTTTCGGGGGTCTGGGGCCAACGTCCTGACTTTC. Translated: CASSFRGSGANVLTF.